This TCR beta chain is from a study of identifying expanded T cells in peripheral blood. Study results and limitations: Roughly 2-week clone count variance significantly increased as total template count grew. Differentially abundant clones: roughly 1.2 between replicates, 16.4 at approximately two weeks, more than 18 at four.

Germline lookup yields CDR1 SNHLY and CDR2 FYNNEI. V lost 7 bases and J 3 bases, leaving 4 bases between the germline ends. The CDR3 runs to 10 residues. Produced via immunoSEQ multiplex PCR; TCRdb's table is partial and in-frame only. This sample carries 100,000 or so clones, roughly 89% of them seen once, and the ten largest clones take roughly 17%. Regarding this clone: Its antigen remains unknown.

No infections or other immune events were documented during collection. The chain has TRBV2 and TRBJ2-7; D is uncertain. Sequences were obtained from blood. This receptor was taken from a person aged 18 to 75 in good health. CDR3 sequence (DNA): TGTGCCAGCACCAACTACGAGCAGTACTTC. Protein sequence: CASTNYEQYF. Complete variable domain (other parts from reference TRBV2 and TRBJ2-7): EPEVTQTPSHQVTQMGQEVILRCVPISNHLYFYWYRQILGQKVEFLVSFYNNEISEKSEIFDDQFSVERPDGSNFTLKIRSTKLEDSAMYFCASTNYEQYFGPGTRLTVT.